This entry features one T cell receptor beta chain sequence. Its antigen is still unknown. CDR1 and CDR2 from the germline V gene are SGDLS and YYNGEE. The CDR3 spans 15 residues. For the second PCR, which ran for about 6 to 12 cycles, a sample-barcoded 5' primer and a J-beta primer mix were used. Each cDNA was tagged by a template-switch adaptor containing 12 random nucleotides. One entry per CDR3 protein results from TCRdb running MiXCR on the 5' RACE reads. Counted here are roughly 800,000 distinct CDR3 sequences, 55% to 75% occurring once; the ten biggest clones make up roughly 22%. Samples each had at least 6 micrograms of total RNA extracted. These data belong to a study of blood T cells in healthy people across ages. Notes on the study in general: Measured against age, TCR beta diversity per million T cells decreased in a roughly linear manner. Estimated diversity, derived from one million T cells, was regarded as an underestimate.

Sequenced: blood. This receptor was obtained from a man between 25 and 39 years old in good health. This chain joins TRBV9 and TRBJ2-4; 7 positions agree with TRBD1. Judging by the DNA end, TRBJ2-5 fits better; the J call may be wrong. The CDR3 spells CASSVEGQLQETQYF. CDR3 sequence (DNA): TGTGCCAGCAGCGTAGAGGGACAGTTACAAGAGACCCAGTACTTC.